The clone carrying this T cell receptor beta chain was counted once. This sample is drawn from a study of T cells in Graves' hyperthyroidism and ophthalmopathy. The CDR3 contains 13 residues. V trimming: 9 bases; J trimming: 5 bases; junction bases outside the gene matches: 8. Germline CDR1 and CDR2: LNHDA and SQIVND (reference sequence). Amplification of TCR beta CDR3 regions was performed using RNA transcripts as template. With the HTBI primer set, the TCR CDR3 went through a first round of RT-PCR. Each CDR3 protein is one row after TCRdb ran MiXCR on the multiplex PCR reads. The table shows a few hundred thousand distinct CDR3 sequences, with about 46% occurring only once.

The rearrangement uses TRBV19 and TRBJ1-1, with 8 bases lining up with TRBD1. The TCR was taken from an adult woman with Graves' disease, either hyperthyroidism or ophthalmopathy (not recorded which). Sequencing was performed on peripheral blood or thyroid tissue (not recorded which). CDR3: CASGTGGRTEAFF. The CDR3 DNA is TGTGCCAGCGGGACAGGCGGGCGTACTGAAGCTTTCTTT.